Presented here are 21 T cell receptor beta chains from one specimen sequenced in a study of post-analysis software for immune sequencing data. No antigen has been identified for these receptors. Unique molecular identifiers had been added to the TCR beta cDNA libraries. TCRdb reanalysed the PCR reads using MiXCR and keeps one entry per CDR3 protein. The repertoire holds more than 450,000 distinct CDR3 sequences, roughly 47% seen once, with under 2% in the top ten. Study conclusions and caveats: Comparison of patients with controls showed about 5 TRBV segments more frequent in patients, TRBV5-6, TRBV5-1 and TRBV20-1 among them.

Sequencing was done on a sample of blood. Receptors originate from a girl under 18 with multiple sclerosis.

The rearrangement joins TRBV11-2 to TRBJ2-5; 7 bases align to TRBD2. Unmatched junction bases numbered 8, after V lost 5 bases and J lost 5 bases. The CDR3 has 14 amino acids. From germline, CDR1 is SGHAT and CDR2 FQNNGV. The CDR3 sequence is CASSRGPAGETQYF. CDR3 sequence (DNA): TGTGCCAGCAGCCGAGGACCAGCGGGGGAGACCCAGTACTTC.

This clonotype was seen a few times. A much larger clone is a single base away; this may be a read error. The chain employs TRBV7-2 and TRBJ2-7; D remains unclear. The germline V gene encodes CDR1 SGHTA and CDR2 FQGNSA. The CDR3 loop spans 13 amino acids. The V end was cut by 7 bases, the J end by 1 base, with 11 bases between. CDR3 sequence reads: CASNSPPSYEQYF. Written as DNA, the CDR3 is TGTGCCAGCAACTCCCCCCCTTCCTACGAGCAGTACTTC.

The V call is TRBV12-3 or TRBV12-4, the J call TRBJ1-5; D remains unclear. This CDR3 region has 12 residues. V dropped 3 bases and J dropped 10 bases, with 10 bases sitting between them. The CDR3 loop is CASSFTDVPQHF. CDR3 DNA: TGTGCCAGCAGTTTTACAGATGTACCCCAGCATTTT.

The gene calls are TRBV4-1 and TRBJ1-2; D remains unclear. The length of the CDR3 is 14 residues. V gave up 0 bases and J gave up 8 bases, with 13 bases separating them. Germline values: CDR1 MGHRA, CDR2 YSYEKL. The CDR3: CASSQDWAASGYTF. The DNA of the CDR3 is TGCGCCAGCAGCCAAGATTGGGCAGCCTCGGGCTACACCTTC.

This clonotype was recorded once. The V gene is TRBV29-1, the J gene TRBJ1-2; unclear D gene. The ends were cut back, 2 bases at V and 2 bases at J, with 15 bases in the middle. Germline V gene sequence: CDR1 SQVTM, CDR2 ANQGSEA. The length of the CDR3 is 15 residues. The CDR3 DNA reads as TGCAGCGTTGAAATCCTATCCGCCAGAAACTATGGCTACACCTTC. This gives the protein CSVEILSARNYGYTF. The full variable domain, with the rest looked up from reference TRBV29-1 and TRBJ1-2, is SAVISQKPSRDICQRGTSLTIQCQVDSQVTMMFWYRQQPGQSLTLIATANQGSEATYESGFVIDKFPISRPNLTFSTLTVSNMSPEDSSIYLCSVEILSARNYGYTFGSGTRLTVV.

As to this clonotype: A read error may be the cause here, since a much bigger clone is one base away. V is TRBV10-3 and J is TRBJ2-5; D unresolved. The CDR3 sequence is 14 residues long. Germline CDR1 reads ENHRY; CDR2 reads SYGVKD. For the CDR3, the DNA is TGTGCCATCAGTGAGGAAACTCAAAGAGAGGCCCAGTACTTC. Translated: CAISEETQREAQYF.

V is TRBV29-1 and J is TRBJ1-4; 10 bases match TRBD1. V shed 6 bases, J shed 8 bases, and the junction held 15 bases outside the gene matches. In germline, CDR1 is SQVTM, CDR2 ANQGSEA. This CDR3 has 16 amino acids. CDR3 DNA: TGCAGCGTCGGAGGGGACAGGGGCTCACCGGGCGAAAAACTGTTTTTT. This gives the protein CSVGGDRGSPGEKLFF.

This clonotype has a handful of counts. The V gene is TRBV20-1, the J gene TRBJ2-1, with 7 bases lining up with TRBD2. CDR1 DFQATT and CDR2 SNEGSKA come from the germline V gene (reference sequence). The V segment lost 0 bases and the J segment 8 bases; nucleotides outside the gene matches: 22. The CDR3 contains 19 residues. In DNA form, the CDR3 reads TGCAGTGCTAGAGATTGGATTACGAGAGCGGGGAGGCCCGGGTATGAGCAGTTCTTC. Amino acids: CSARDWITRAGRPGYEQFF.

The DNA for the CDR3 is TGTGCCAGCTCACCACGGGGACGCAACGACGAGCAGTACTTC. Translated: CASSPRGRNDEQYF. The rearrangement joins TRBV18 to TRBJ2-7, with D tentatively TRBD1 or TRBD2 (5 bases each). Deletions cut 1 base from V and 5 bases from J, with 12 bases between. The CDR3 runs to 14 residues. The V gene's germline CDR1 is KGHSH and CDR2 LQKENI.

This clonotype turned up a few times. The chain recombines TRBV29-1 with TRBJ2-7; D gene uncertain. The ends were cut back, 4 bases at V and 1 base at J, with 11 bases in the middle. The CDR3 contains 13 residues. Germline V gives CDR1 SQVTM, CDR2 ANQGSEA. CDR3 sequence: CSVAGQRSYEQYF. As DNA, the CDR3 is TGCAGCGTTGCTGGGCAGCGTTCCTACGAGCAGTACTTC.

The chain has TRBV6-6 and TRBJ2-5; D call uncertain. V was shortened by 6 bases and J by 1 base, with 21 bases between the two germline ends. The CDR3 is made up of 17 amino acids. Germline V gene data show CDR1 as MNHNY and CDR2 as SVGAGI (reference sequence). The CDR3 protein is CASSPARPLIAQETQYF. CDR3 sequence (DNA): TGTGCCAGCAGCCCGGCTCGTCCTCTTATTGCCCAAGAGACCCAGTACTTC.

This clonotype was seen a few times. As DNA, the CDR3 is TGTGCCAGCAGCTTGGGACAGGTGAACACTGAAGCTTTCTTT. This gives the protein CASSLGQVNTEAFF. V gene TRBV7-3 combines with J gene TRBJ1-1, with 8 nucleotides matching TRBD1. Trimming at V came to 3 bases and at J to 0 bases, leaving 0 bases not matched to a gene. This CDR3 contains 14 residues. The germline V gene encodes CDR1 SGHTA and CDR2 FQGTGA.

This clonotype was recorded once. The V gene is TRBV7-9, the J gene TRBJ1-6; TRBD1 matches 8 bases. Germline lookup yields CDR1 SEHNR and CDR2 FQNEAQ (reference sequence). V lost 5 bases to trimming and J lost 6 bases; unmatched junction nucleotides: 6. The CDR3 is made up of 15 amino acids. DNA of the CDR3: TGTGCCAGCAGCGAAAGCCAGGGGGCTAATTCACCCCTCCACTTT. Protein product: CASSESQGANSPLHF.

This clonotype was detected a few times. The chain joins TRBV4-1 to TRBJ2-7, with D possibly matching TRBD1 (7 bases). Germline CDR1 reads MGHRA; CDR2 reads YSYEKL. Trimming cost V 3 bases and J 4 bases, with 13 bases left between them. There are 14 residues in the CDR3. CDR3 sequence (DNA): TGCGCCAGCAGCCATGACAGGGACTGGTACGAGCAGTACTTC. Protein: CASSHDRDWYEQYF.

This clonotype was seen a single time. The CDR3 reads CASSLNSLSYNEQFF. The CDR3 DNA is TGTGCCAGCAGTTTAAACAGCCTCTCCTACAATGAGCAGTTCTTC. The genes are TRBV12-3 or TRBV12-4 and TRBJ2-1; D remains ambiguous. This CDR3 spans 15 amino acids. V lost 2 bases to trimming and J lost 0 bases, with 8 bases between them.

The chain carries TRBV4-2 and TRBJ1-2; 8 nucleotides agree with TRBD1. Germline V lookup: CDR1 LGHNA, CDR2 YNFKEQ. This CDR3 has 16 residues. Losses at the gene ends were 8 bases for V and 2 bases for J; bases not matched to a gene: 13. The CDR3 reads CASHKVGQDTNYGYTF. The DNA of the CDR3 is TGTGCCAGCCATAAAGTGGGACAGGATACAAACTATGGCTACACCTTC.

This clonotype occurred a few times. The V gene is TRBV6-6, the J gene TRBJ1-1; no clear D gene. V lost 9 bases and J 1 base, leaving 9 bases between the germline ends. CDR1 is MNHNY and CDR2 is SVGAGI in the germline V gene (reference sequence). CDR3 size: 12 residues. The CDR3 region is CASSPANTEAFF. The CDR3 nucleotides are TGTGCCAGTTCCCCCGCGAACACTGAAGCTTTCTTT.

V is TRBV5-5 and J is TRBJ2-5; D gene uncertain. This CDR3 region has 15 residues. Germline CDR1 and CDR2: SGHKS and YYEKEE (reference sequence). V was pared by 0 bases and J by 11 bases, with 20 bases between. The CDR3 reads CASSLGFPSQQSQYF. The CDR3 DNA reads as TGTGCCAGCAGCTTGGGTTTCCCGTCTCAGCAGTCGCAGTACTTC.

J is TRBJ2-5 and V is TRBV20-1; no firm D call. The CDR3 runs to 13 residues. V lost 0 bases and J 1 base, leaving 6 bases between the germline ends. Germline assignment: CDR1 DFQATT and CDR2 SNEGSKA (reference sequence). As DNA, the CDR3 is TGCAGTGCTAGAGATCCCCCCCAAGAGACCCAGTACTTC. It codes for CSARDPPQETQYF.

This clonotype was seen a few times. This chain links TRBV7-2 with TRBJ2-7; D gene unclear. Germline assignment: CDR1 SGHTA and CDR2 FQGNSA. The length of the CDR3 is 14 residues. Trimming stripped 2 bases from V and 3 bases from J, with 11 bases between. CDR3 sequence reads: CASSLSLLDYEQYF. Written as DNA, the CDR3 is TGTGCCAGCAGCTTAAGCCTCCTAGACTACGAGCAGTACTTC.

This rearrangement joins TRBV20-1 to TRBJ2-1; the match to TRBD2 covers 7 bases. The CDR3 is made up of 17 amino acids. Germline CDR1 is DFQATT and CDR2 is SNEGSKA (reference sequence). The J segment lost 5 bases and the V segment lost 6 bases, leaving 19 bases of the junction unmatched. The CDR3 sequence is CSAPDFGGSQGHNEQFF. Written as DNA, the CDR3 is TGCAGTGCCCCCGACTTCGGGGGGTCTCAAGGGCACAATGAGCAGTTCTTC.